These 16 T cell receptor beta chains were sequenced from one sample in a study of CXCR3-negative and CXCR3-positive naive CD8 T cells. Study observations and caveats: Higher TRB CDR3 hydrophobicity marked CXCR3-positive naive cells relative to CXCR3-negative naive cells.

TRB cDNA libraries were made by UMI-labeled 5' RACE. TCRdb reanalyzed the 5' RACE reads, giving one entry per CDR3 protein sequence and no DNA. The sample holds 55,000 to 65,000 distinct CDR3 sequences. Their specific antigens are unknown. The sample taken for sequencing was naive CXCR3+ CD8+ T cells from blood. This sample's subset: CD45RO-CCR7+CD27+CD95- naive CD8+ T cells expressing CXCR3 (TNR3+). The receptor set was obtained from a human donor in good health. Some clones in this sample may be carry-over from other donors' samples.

This chain connects TRBV6-1 to TRBJ1-2; TCRdb picks TRBD1, but there is no DNA to check that call. Per the germline V gene, CDR1 is MNHNS and CDR2 is SASEGT. CDR3 size: 13 residues. The CDR3 spells CASKGLGFYGYTF.

This chain links TRBV21-1 with TRBJ2-5. TRBV21-1 is labeled a pseudogene. CDR3 length: 13 amino acids. This CDR3 reads CAPRHGQEETQYF.

The chain recombines TRBV11-3 with TRBJ2-7; there is no DNA to check the TCRdb D call of TRBD1. CDR3 size: 15 residues. CDR1 and CDR2 from the germline V gene are SGHNT and YENEEA. This CDR3 reads CASSLGQGPSYEQYF.

The J gene is TRBJ2-1, the V gene TRBV2; TCRdb calls TRBD1, which cannot be checked without DNA. Germline loops: CDR1 SNHLY, CDR2 FYNNEI. The CDR3 is 14 amino acids. The chain's CDR3 is CASSMTGVGNEQFF.

The chain uses TRBV2 and TRBJ2-4. Germline lookup yields CDR1 SNHLY and CDR2 FYNNEI. The CDR3 covers 14 residues. CDR3 in amino acids: CASSEEGFTNIQYF.

The V gene is TRBV10-3, the J gene TRBJ2-7. Germline V gene lookup returns CDR1 ENHRY and CDR2 SYGVKD. The CDR3 has 14 amino acids. The CDR3 protein is CAISESRSSYEQYF.

Judged by frequency, this clonotype is medium-sized (0.01 to 0.1%). V gene TRBV6-2 or TRBV6-3 combines with J gene TRBJ2-1. The germline V gene encodes CDR1 MNHEY and CDR2 SVGEGT. The CDR3 is made up of 13 amino acids. This chain's CDR3 is CASSYTSNNEQFF.

The chain carries TRBV10-2 and TRBJ1-5; TCRdb selects TRBD1, and the lack of DNA leaves this call unchecked. Germline lookup yields CDR1 WSHSY and CDR2 SAAADI. The CDR3 has 13 amino acids. CDR3 in amino acids: CASSPGLVQPQHF.

The chain combines TRBV6-4 with TRBJ2-1. The germline V gene has CDR1 MRHNA and CDR2 SNTAGT. This CDR3 is built from 15 residues. Here the CDR3 reads CASSRTESSYNEQFF.

The V call is TRBV7-3, the J call TRBJ2-7; TCRdb gives TRBD2 as the D gene, but with no DNA this cannot be confirmed. The germline CDR1 and CDR2 sequences are SGHTA and FQGTGA. This CDR3 spans 13 amino acids. The CDR3 region is CASGSYSGYEQYF.

The V and J genes are TRBV7-6 and TRBJ2-7; there is no DNA to check the TCRdb D call of TRBD1. The germline gives CDR1 SGHVS, CDR2 FNYEAQ. This CDR3 is built from 16 residues. The CDR3: CASSPRAGKNRDEQYF.

V gene TRBV6-2 or TRBV6-3 combines with J gene TRBJ1-5. CDR1 MNHEY and CDR2 SVGEGT come from the germline V gene. The CDR3 spans 14 residues. The CDR3 is CASSKKVGNQPQHF.

CDR3 amino acids: CASSVGADYTF. The chain is built from TRBV9 and TRBJ1-2; TCRdb lists TRBD1, though no DNA is available to test this call. The CDR3 is made up of 11 amino acids. In germline, CDR1 is SGDLS, CDR2 YYNGEE.

The chain is built from TRBV10-2 and TRBJ1-2; TCRdb reports TRBD1, a call that lacks DNA to check it against. Germline V lookup: CDR1 WSHSY, CDR2 SAAADI. This CDR3 comprises 14 residues. The CDR3 sequence is CASSAGRTLYGYTF.

V is TRBV11-2 and J is TRBJ2-1. The CDR3 loop spans 12 amino acids. Germline V gene sequence: CDR1 SGHAT, CDR2 FQNNGV. CDR3 region: CASSSLDAEQFF.

CDR3 loop: CASSSTRVVSEKLFF. The chain is built from TRBV13 and TRBJ1-4. The V gene's germline CDR1 is PRHDT and CDR2 FYEKMQ (reference sequence). The CDR3 is 15 amino acids. Drawing the rest from reference TRBV13 and TRBJ1-4, the complete variable domain is AAGVIQSPRHLIKEKRETATLKCYPIPRHDTVYWYQQGPGQDPQFLISFYEKMQSDKGSIPDRFSAQQFSDYHSELNMSSLELGDSALYFCASSSTRVVSEKLFFGSGTQLSVL.